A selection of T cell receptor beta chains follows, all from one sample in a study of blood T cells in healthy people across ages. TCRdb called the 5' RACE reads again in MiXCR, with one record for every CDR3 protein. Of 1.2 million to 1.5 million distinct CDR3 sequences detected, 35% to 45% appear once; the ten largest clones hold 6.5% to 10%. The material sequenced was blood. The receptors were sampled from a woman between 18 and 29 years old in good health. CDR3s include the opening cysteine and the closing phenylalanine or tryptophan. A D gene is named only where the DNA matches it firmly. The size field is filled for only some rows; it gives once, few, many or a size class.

TGTGCCAGCACTCCTAAGGCAGGGAGGGATGGCTACACCTTC,CASTPKAGRDGYTF,.,TRBJ1-2,TRBV27,.
TGTGCCAGCAGCCCCTATTCCTCATTCGGGGGGCCTTCCTACAATGAGCAGTACTTC,CASSPYSSFGGPSYNEQYF,few,TRBJ2-5,TRBV7-9,.
TGCGCCAGCAGCGCGGGATCACCTGAAGAGACCCAGTACTTC,CASSAGSPEETQYF,few,TRBJ2-5,TRBV5-1,.
TGTGCCAGCTCACCCGAAGGACCACCGCCCGATTTGACAGATACGCAGTATTTT,CASSPEGPPPDLTDTQYF,.,TRBJ2-3,TRBV18,.
TGTGCCAGCAGCCGAATGACTAGCGGGGGCAACACCGGGGAGCTGTTTTTT,CASSRMTSGGNTGELFF,few,TRBJ2-2,TRBV7-9,TRBD2
TGTGCCAGCAGCAACCGGGACAGGGGAATCACCTTC,CASSNRDRGITF,.,TRBJ1-2,TRBV3-1,TRBD1
TGTGCCTCCGGACAGGGCTGGGAGCCCCAGCATTTT,CASGQGWEPQHF,.,TRBJ1-5,TRBV30,TRBD1
TGTGCCAGCAGCCTCAGAGCCCAGGAGTATTCCTACGAGCAGTACTTC,CASSLRAQEYSYEQYF,few,TRBJ2-7,TRBV7-6,.
TGTGCCAGCAGTGAACTAGCGGGAGTGCCCAATGAGCAGTACTTC,CASSELAGVPNEQYF,few,TRBJ2-7,TRBV6-5,TRBD2
TGCAGTGCCCCCGGGCTATCCTACGAGCAGTACTTC,CSAPGLSYEQYF,few,TRBJ2-7,TRBV20-1,.
TGTGCCAGCAGTTTAGTAATGGCTGAAGCTTTCTTT,CASSLVMAEAFF,.,TRBJ1-1,TRBV12-3/TRBV12-4,.
TGTGCCAGCAGTTACTCCCAAGCCCGCCGGCAGGGCAACTACGAGCAGTACTTC,CASSYSQARRQGNYEQYF,.,TRBJ2-7,TRBV6-2/TRBV6-3,.
TGCGCCGCCGGGGGGCCCTACGAGCAGTACTTC,CAAGGPYEQYF,.,TRBJ2-7,TRBV4-1,.
TGTGCCAGCAGCTTTTGGTCACCCGGACTAGCTTACACCGGGGAGCTGTTTTTT,CASSFWSPGLAYTGELFF,few,TRBJ2-2,TRBV11-2,TRBD2
TGCAGTGCTAGTCCGAGTACCGGGACAGGGGGCTATGACTACACCTTC,CSASPSTGTGGYDYTF,.,TRBJ1-2,TRBV20-1,TRBD1
TGCAGCGTTGAAGACTCCAACAATGAGCAGTTCTTC,CSVEDSNNEQFF,many,TRBJ2-1,TRBV29-1,.
TGCAGCGGTCCCGGGACAGGAGAAAACATTCAGTACTTC,CSGPGTGENIQYF,few,TRBJ2-4,TRBV20-1,TRBD1
TGTGCCAGCAGCACAGGAAGCGGGGGCCTCACAGATACGCAGTATTTT,CASSTGSGGLTDTQYF,.,TRBJ2-3,TRBV11-2,TRBD2
TGTGCCAGCAGCCCCCGGGGCCTAGCGGGAGGAGTTGGCAATGAGCAGTTCTTC,CASSPRGLAGGVGNEQFF,.,TRBJ2-1,TRBV7-6,TRBD2
TGTGCCACAGGCTCTGGGGCCAACGCCCTGACTTTC,CATGSGANALTF,once,TRBJ2-6,TRBV12-3/TRBV12-4,.
TGCGCCAGCAGCGATCTCTCTCAGGCGGGATTTGAAGCTTTCTTT,CASSDLSQAGFEAFF,.,TRBJ1-1,TRBV5-1,.
TGCAGTGCTACTGGGACAGGGTTCGAGCAGTACTTC,CSATGTGFEQYF,few,TRBJ2-7,TRBV20-1,TRBD1
TGCGCCAGCAGCCAAGAGGGCGGGCTCAGTGGCTATAGCTACACCTTC,CASSQEGGLSGYSYTF,.,TRBJ1-2,TRBV4-1,.
TGCAGCGTTGAAACCTTTCCCGGGGGGGCGGAAGGTGAGCAGTTCTTC,CSVETFPGGAEGEQFF,.,TRBJ2-1,TRBV29-1,TRBD2
TGTGCCAGTAGTGAAGTGTCATCGGGGCTCCAGCATTTT,CASSEVSSGLQHF,.,TRBJ1-5,TRBV6-1,.
TGTGCCAGCAGTTTTCAGCCGGGGGGGCCCTACGAGCAGTACTTC,CASSFQPGGPYEQYF,few,TRBJ2-7,TRBV27,TRBD2
TGTGCCAGCAGTCGGGTTACGGGTAGCAATCAGCCCCAGCATTTT,CASSRVTGSNQPQHF,.,TRBJ1-5,TRBV28,.
TGCGCCAGCAGCTACCTCGACGGGAGCCTCTCCTACGAGCAGTACTTC,CASSYLDGSLSYEQYF,once,TRBJ2-7,TRBV5-1,.
TGTGCCAGCAGCTTGGGGGTTCAACATGGCTGCACCTTC,CASSLGVQHGCTF,.,TRBJ1-2,TRBV11-2,.
TGTGCCAGCAGTTACCTGATGACAGGCCCGAACACTGAAGCTTTCTTT,CASSYLMTGPNTEAFF,.,TRBJ1-1,TRBV6-6,.
TGTGCCAGCAGCGACAGGGCTAGCAATCAGCCCCAGCATTTT,CASSDRASNQPQHF,few,TRBJ1-5,TRBV6-1,TRBD1
TGTGCCAGCAGCCTGTCTCCGGGAGTTCAAAGTGAGCAGTACTTC,CASSLSPGVQSEQYF,.,TRBJ2-7,TRBV3-1,.
TGTGCCAGCAACGGAGAGGGGACAGGGGCCCACAATGAGCAGTTCTTC,CASNGEGTGAHNEQFF,few,TRBJ2-1,TRBV7-8,TRBD1
TGCAGTGCGGGGCGGGAAGGGGGGGATGAGCAGTTCTTC,CSAGREGGDEQFF,.,TRBJ2-1,TRBV20-1,.
TGTGCCAGCAGGGGACACAACCAAGAGACCCAGTACTTC,CASRGHNQETQYF,few,TRBJ2-5,TRBV6-1,.
TGTGCCAGCAGTGGCAGTACCGGGACAGCTAATTCACCCCTCCACTTT,CASSGSTGTANSPLHF,few,TRBJ1-6,TRBV25-1,TRBD1
TGTGCCAGCAACCAGGGAGATCTCTATGGCTACACCTTC,CASNQGDLYGYTF,.,TRBJ1-2,TRBV6-6,.
TGTGCCAGCAGCCAAGATGTTGGCGTAAAGTTCTTC,CASSQDVGVKFF,few,TRBJ2-1,TRBV3-1,.
TGTGCCAGCAGCGTAGAGGCTAGCGGGGGCCATTACAATGAGCAGTTCTTC,CASSVEASGGHYNEQFF,once,TRBJ2-1,TRBV9,TRBD2
TGTGCCAGCAGTGCCTCCCTGGCGGGAGGGCACAATGAGCAGTTCTTC,CASSASLAGGHNEQFF,.,TRBJ2-1,TRBV2,TRBD2
TGTGCCAGCAGTCCTAGCGGGAGTGGGGGAGAGACCCAGTACTTC,CASSPSGSGGETQYF,.,TRBJ2-5,TRBV12-3/TRBV12-4,TRBD2
TGCAGCGTTGAAGAGCAGGAGCCCTATGGCTACACCTTC,CSVEEQEPYGYTF,.,TRBJ1-2,TRBV29-1,.
TGTGCCAGCGGAAAGGACACCACGAACACTGAAGCTTTCTTT,CASGKDTTNTEAFF,.,TRBJ1-1,TRBV6-5,.
TGTGCCAGCAGCCGCTCCGGGACTCACCATGTCGGCTACACCTTC,CASSRSGTHHVGYTF,few,TRBJ1-2,TRBV3-1,.
TGTGCCAGCAGAACCAACCCAGGCAATGAGCAGTTCTTC,CASRTNPGNEQFF,few,TRBJ2-1,TRBV7-9,.
TGTGCCAGCCTACCCCTTAGCGGGGGGGCCTACAATGAGCAGTTCTTC,CASLPLSGGAYNEQFF,.,TRBJ2-1,TRBV6-4,TRBD2
TGCGCCAGCAGCTTGGGGACAGGGATGGACATTCAGTACTTC,CASSLGTGMDIQYF,few,TRBJ2-4,TRBV5-1,TRBD1
TGTGCTAGCAGCTCCATCGGTAGCACAGATACGCAGTATTTT,CASSSIGSTDTQYF,many,TRBJ2-3,TRBV7-7,.
TGTGCCAGCAGCCATGAAGGGATCACTGAAGCTTTCTTT,CASSHEGITEAFF,.,TRBJ1-1,TRBV3-1,.
TGCAGTGCTAGAGACTCCCGACAGGGGGGTAATAATTCACCCCTCCACTTT,CSARDSRQGGNNSPLHF,.,TRBJ1-6,TRBV20-1,TRBD1
TGTGCCAGCAGTTTCCCTGACAGTCCCCTGGGCTACACCTTC,CASSFPDSPLGYTF,.,TRBJ1-2,TRBV28,.
TGTGCCATCAAACCCCCGGGGTCCTACAATGAGCAGTTCTTC,CAIKPPGSYNEQFF,few,TRBJ2-1,TRBV6-1,.
TGTGCCAGCAGCTTTAGACAGATTACGGGCGAGCAGTACTTC,CASSFRQITGEQYF,.,TRBJ2-7,TRBV5-8,.
TGTGCCAGCAGTTACTCTAGTTTCGGTAGCGGGACCCCCCCGGCGCAGTATTTT,CASSYSSFGSGTPPAQYF,.,TRBJ2-3,TRBV6-5,TRBD2